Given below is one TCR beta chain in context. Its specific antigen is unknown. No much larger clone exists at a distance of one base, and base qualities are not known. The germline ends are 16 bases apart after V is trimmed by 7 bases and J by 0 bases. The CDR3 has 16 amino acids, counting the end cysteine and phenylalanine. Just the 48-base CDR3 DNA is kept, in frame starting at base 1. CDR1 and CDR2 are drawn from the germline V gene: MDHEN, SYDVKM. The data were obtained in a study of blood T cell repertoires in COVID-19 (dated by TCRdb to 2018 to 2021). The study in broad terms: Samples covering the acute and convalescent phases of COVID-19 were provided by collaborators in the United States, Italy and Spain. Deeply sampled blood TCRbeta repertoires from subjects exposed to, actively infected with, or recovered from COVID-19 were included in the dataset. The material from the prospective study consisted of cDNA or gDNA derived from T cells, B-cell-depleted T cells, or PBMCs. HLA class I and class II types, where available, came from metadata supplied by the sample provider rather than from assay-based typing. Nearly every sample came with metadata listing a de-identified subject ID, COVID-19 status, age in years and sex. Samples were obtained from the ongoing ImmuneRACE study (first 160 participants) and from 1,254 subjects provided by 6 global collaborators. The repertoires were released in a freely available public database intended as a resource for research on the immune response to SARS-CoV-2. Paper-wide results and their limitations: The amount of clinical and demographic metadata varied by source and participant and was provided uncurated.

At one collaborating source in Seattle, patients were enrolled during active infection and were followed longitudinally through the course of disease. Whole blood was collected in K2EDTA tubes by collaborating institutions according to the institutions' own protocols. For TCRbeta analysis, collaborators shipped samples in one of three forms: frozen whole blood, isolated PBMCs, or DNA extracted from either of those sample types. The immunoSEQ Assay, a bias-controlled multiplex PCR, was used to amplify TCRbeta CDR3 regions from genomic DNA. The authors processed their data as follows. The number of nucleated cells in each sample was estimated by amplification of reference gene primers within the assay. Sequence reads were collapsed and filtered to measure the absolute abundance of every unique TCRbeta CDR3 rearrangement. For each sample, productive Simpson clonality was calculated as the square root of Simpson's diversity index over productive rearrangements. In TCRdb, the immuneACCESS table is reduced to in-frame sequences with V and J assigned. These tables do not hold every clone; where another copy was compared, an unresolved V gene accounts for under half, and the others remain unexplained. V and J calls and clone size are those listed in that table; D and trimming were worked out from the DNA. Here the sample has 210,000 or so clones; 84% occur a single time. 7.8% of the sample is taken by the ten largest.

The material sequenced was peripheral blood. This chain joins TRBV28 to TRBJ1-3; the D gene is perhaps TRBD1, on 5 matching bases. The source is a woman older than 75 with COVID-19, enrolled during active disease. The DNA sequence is TGTGCCAGCACGGCCGCGGGACCAAGCTCTGGAAACACCATATATTTT. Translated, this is CASTAAGPSSGNTIYF.